This T cell receptor beta chain was sequenced in a study of T cell clonality in common variable immunodeficiency. At least ten counts were recorded for this clone. Antigen specificity is unknown. The DNA ends 3 residues before the CDR3 does, and the rest of the CDR3 is filled in from the germline J gene. The CDR3 loop spans 14 amino acids. V dropped 6 bases and J dropped 6; count of bases not matched to a gene: 9. Germline-derived CDR1 and CDR2 are SNHLY and FYNNEI. Profiling relied on immunoSEQ multiplex PCR, and the TCRdb table lists in-frame clones only, not all of them. The sample presents around 42,000 clones, none singletons. Study observations and caveats: What drives increased CVID clonality needs T cell subpopulation sequencing. TCRbeta clonality was increased in CVID versus healthy controls. Fewer deletions and N-nucleotide insertions were reportedly seen in common variable immunodeficiency TCR beta sequences. Shared TCRbeta clones were fewer between CVID subjects than controls.

Specimen: peripheral blood mononuclear cells. This TCR was sampled from a person between 18 and 69 years old in good health. The chain carries TRBV2 and TRBJ1-1; TRBD1 aligns across 8 bases. CDR3 amino acids: CASRVGQGGSEAFF. Partial CDR3 DNA: TGTGCCAGCAGAGTTGGACAGGGAGGATCTGAA.